This record concerns one T cell receptor beta chain sequence. The target of this receptor is not known. Base quality data are lacking; no much larger clone is found one base away. Each collaborating institution followed its own protocols to collect whole blood in K2EDTA tubes. For TCRbeta analysis, collaborators shipped samples in one of three forms: frozen whole blood, isolated PBMCs, or DNA extracted from either of those sample types. From cysteine to phenylalanine, the CDR3 is 14 amino acids long. Only CDR3 DNA remains: 42 bases, in frame from the first base. This sample is drawn from a study of blood T cell repertoires in COVID-19 (dated by TCRdb to the early 2020s). General notes on the study: Samples from collaborators originated in the United States, Italy and Spain and spanned both the acute and convalescent phases of COVID-19. The prospective study material was composed of cDNA or gDNA derived from T cells, B-cell-depleted T cells, or PBMCs. The dataset comprised deeply sampled blood TCRbeta repertoires from subjects exposed to, actively infected with, or recovered from COVID-19. The repertoires were released in a freely available public database meant as a resource for research on the immune response to SARS-CoV-2. The samples were drawn from two sources: the first 160 participants of the ongoing ImmuneRACE study, and 1,254 subjects contributed by 6 global collaborators. A de-identified subject ID, COVID-19 status, age in years and sex were almost always included in the sample metadata. Where available, HLA class I and class II types were taken from metadata supplied by the sample provider and were not determined by assay-based typing.

The investigation overall reported the following: The amount of clinical and demographic metadata varied by source and participant and was provided uncurated.

The immunoSEQ Assay, a bias-controlled multiplex PCR, was used to amplify TCRbeta CDR3 regions from genomic DNA. Turning to the authors' computational methods: The number of nucleated cells in each sample was estimated from the amplification of reference gene primers within the assay. Sequence reads were collapsed and filtered to measure the absolute abundance of every unique TCRbeta CDR3 rearrangement. For each sample, productive Simpson clonality was calculated as the square root of Simpson's diversity index across productive rearrangements. The table was pulled from immuneACCESS by TCRdb, which kept in-frame rearrangements only. Such tables lose some clones; where checked, under half of the loss comes from unresolved V genes, and the rest has no known cause. That table gives V, J and clone size, and the DNA gave D and trimming. Counted in this sample were 200,000 to 300,000 clones; roughly 80% of them appeared once. The ten largest account for about 3.2% of the sample.

The sequence was obtained from a woman under 30 with acute or convalescent COVID-19. Input material: peripheral blood. The chain is assembled from TRBV21-1 and TRBJ1-6; no check of the table's D call, TRBD1, against the DNA was made. TRBV21-1 is a known pseudogene. The CDR3 protein: CASSKKDRASPLHF. The DNA is TGTGCCAGCAGCAAGAAAGACAGGGCTTCACCCCTCCACTTT.